A single sample is the source of the 10 T cell receptor beta chains below, sequenced in a study of blood T cell repertoires in COVID-19. The repertoire was sequenced with immunoSEQ multiplex PCR; TCRdb's copy has only in-frame clones and lacks some. The sample carries roughly 190,000 clones, roughly 89% recorded once. Material: peripheral blood. All receptors derive from a man aged 18 to 30 with active or convalescent COVID-19.

V and J are TRBV5-6 and TRBJ1-4; 7 bases are a match to TRBD1. V trimming: 7 bases; J trimming: 8 bases; junction bases outside the gene matches: 14. Germline V gene data show CDR1 as SGHDT and CDR2 as YYEEEE. The CDR3 sequence is 15 residues long. The CDR3 DNA is TGTGCCAGCGGTTCGACAGGGCTAAAGGACGAAAAACTGTTTTTT. Residues: CASGSTGLKDEKLFF.

The chain carries TRBV25-1 and TRBJ2-1; 9 positions agree with TRBD2. V shed 4 bases, J shed 3 bases, and the junction held 10 bases outside the gene matches. Germline V lookup: CDR1 MGHDK, CDR2 SYGVNS. The CDR3 consists of 17 residues. The CDR3 coding sequence is TGTGCCAGCAGTGGGGGGCTAGCGGGAACCTACTACAATGAGCAGTTCTTC. Translation gives CASSGGLAGTYYNEQFF.

A few counts support this clone. CDR3 region: CASTTRRTSGSSHTGELFF. In DNA, the CDR3 is TGTGCCAGCACCACGCGTCGGACTAGCGGGAGTAGTCACACCGGGGAGCTGTTTTTT. V is TRBV9 and J is TRBJ2-2, with TRBD2 identical over 13 bases. Germline V lookup: CDR1 SGDLS, CDR2 YYNGEE. The CDR3 loop spans 19 amino acids. Trimming cost V 6 bases and J 3 bases; bases outside gene matches: 14. The variable domain in full, with the rest retrieved from reference TRBV9 and TRBJ2-2, is DSGVTQTPKHLITATGQRVTLRCSPRSGDLSVYWYQQSLDQGLQFLIQYYNGEERAKGNILERFSAQQFPDLHSELNLSSLELGDSALYFCASTTRRTSGSSHTGELFFGEGSRLTVL.

The chain is built from TRBV18 and TRBJ2-1, with 8 nucleotides matching TRBD2. Germline V gene data show CDR1 as KGHSH and CDR2 as LQKENI. Trimming cost V 5 bases and J 0 bases; bases outside gene matches: 3. This CDR3 is built from 15 residues. This chain's CDR3 is CASSVAGSSYNEQFF. The CDR3 coding sequence is TGTGCCAGCTCAGTAGCGGGGAGCTCCTACAATGAGCAGTTCTTC.

V gene TRBV10-3 combines with J gene TRBJ1-6; 11 positions match TRBD1. This CDR3 has 15 amino acids. Germline CDR1 reads ENHRY; CDR2 reads SYGVKD. V shed 0 bases, J shed 9 bases, and the junction held 1 base outside the gene matches. CDR3: CAISESGTGGSPLHF. The CDR3 nucleotides are TGTGCCATCAGTGAGTCCGGGACAGGGGGTTCACCCCTCCACTTT.

V and J are TRBV3-1 (or the pseudogene TRBV3-2) and TRBJ1-2, with TRBD1 matching 8 bases. This CDR3 has 17 amino acids. CDR1 and CDR2 (germline): LGHDT, YNNKEL (reference sequence). With V trimmed by 0 bases and J by 3 bases, 9 bases remained unmatched. The CDR3: CASSQDPEGQGDYGYTF. Written as DNA, the CDR3 is TGTGCCAGCAGCCAAGATCCCGAAGGACAGGGAGACTATGGCTACACCTTC.

The chain employs TRBV6-5 and TRBJ1-6; D may be TRBD1 (5 bases). The germline gives CDR1 MNHEY, CDR2 SVGAGI. The CDR3 covers 16 residues. The V gene lost 2 bases and the J gene lost 8 bases, with 16 bases spanning the gap. CDR3 nucleotides: TGTGCCAGCAGTTACGGGCCGGGCGGGGCGGATTCACCCCTCCACTTT. Translating gives CASSYGPGGADSPLHF.

This clone was detected once. This chain uses TRBV4-1 with TRBJ1-2; weak D call: TRBD1 (6 bases). The CDR3 has 18 amino acids. The V end was cut by 4 bases, the J end by 0 bases, with 21 bases between. The germline V gene encodes CDR1 MGHRA and CDR2 YSYEKL. The CDR3: CASSPRQERPTSNYGYTF. In DNA, the CDR3 is TGCGCCAGCAGCCCGAGACAGGAAAGACCGACGTCTAACTATGGCTACACCTTC.

This clone occurred once. The chain is built from TRBV30 and TRBJ1-1, with unresolved D. Germline V gene data show CDR1 as GTSNPN and CDR2 as SVGIG (reference sequence). The V gene lost 3 bases and the J gene lost 1 base, with 12 bases spanning the gap. This CDR3 is built from 14 residues. The CDR3 region is CAWRADLQNTEAFF. The CDR3 bases are TGTGCCTGGAGAGCCGACTTGCAGAACACTGAAGCTTTCTTT.

The chain links TRBV6-4 to TRBJ2-2, with 10 bases lining up with TRBD1. Per germline, CDR1 MRHNA and CDR2 SNTAGT. V lost 3 bases, J lost 5 bases, and 3 bases stayed unmatched. The length of the CDR3 is 15 residues. In nucleotides, the CDR3 is TGTGCCAGCAGTGAGTTGGGACAGGGGACCGGGGAGCTGTTTTTT. Amino acids: CASSELGQGTGELFF.